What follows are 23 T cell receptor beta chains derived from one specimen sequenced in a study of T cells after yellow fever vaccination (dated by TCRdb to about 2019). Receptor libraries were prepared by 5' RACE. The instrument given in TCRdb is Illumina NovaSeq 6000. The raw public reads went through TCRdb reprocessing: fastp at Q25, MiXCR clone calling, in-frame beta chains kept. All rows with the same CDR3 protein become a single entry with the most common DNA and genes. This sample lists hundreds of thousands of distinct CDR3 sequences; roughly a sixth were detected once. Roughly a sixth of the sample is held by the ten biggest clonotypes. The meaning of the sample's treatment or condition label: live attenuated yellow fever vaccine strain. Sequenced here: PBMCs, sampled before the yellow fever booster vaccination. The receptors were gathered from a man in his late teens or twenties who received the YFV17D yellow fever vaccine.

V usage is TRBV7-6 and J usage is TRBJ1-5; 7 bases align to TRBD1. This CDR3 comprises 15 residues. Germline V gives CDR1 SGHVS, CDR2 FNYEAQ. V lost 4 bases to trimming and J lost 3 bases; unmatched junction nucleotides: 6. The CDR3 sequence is CASSSATGSNQPQHF. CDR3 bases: TGTGCCAGCAGCTCCGCGACAGGGTCCAATCAGCCCCAGCATTTT. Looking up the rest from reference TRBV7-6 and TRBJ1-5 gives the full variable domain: GAGVSQSPRYKVTKRGQDVALRCDPISGHVSLYWYRQALGQGPEFLTYFNYEAQQDKSGLPNDRFSAERPEGSISTLTIQRTEQRDSAMYRCASSSATGSNQPQHFGDGTRLSIL.

CDR3 region: CASSWGDSLQETQYF. The CDR3 nucleotides are TGTGCCAGCAGCTGGGGGGACAGCCTCCAAGAGACCCAGTACTTC. This chain uses TRBV7-2 with TRBJ2-5; TRBD1 is a possible D gene (7 bases). The germline V gene has CDR1 SGHTA and CDR2 FQGNSA. The CDR3 contains 15 residues. Trimming shortened V by 4 bases and J by 1 base, and 13 bases separated the two germline ends.

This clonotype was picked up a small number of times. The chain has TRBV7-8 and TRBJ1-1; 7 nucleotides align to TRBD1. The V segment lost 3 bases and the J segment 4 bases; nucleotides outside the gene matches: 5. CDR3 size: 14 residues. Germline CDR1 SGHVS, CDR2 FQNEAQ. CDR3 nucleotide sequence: TGTGCCAGCAGCTTCCACAGGGGAATCACTGAAGCTTTCTTT. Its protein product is CASSFHRGITEAFF.

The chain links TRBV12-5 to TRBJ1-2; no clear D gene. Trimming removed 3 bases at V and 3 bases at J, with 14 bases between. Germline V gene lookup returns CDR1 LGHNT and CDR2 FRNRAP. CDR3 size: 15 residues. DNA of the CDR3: TGTGCTAGTGGTTTTTCAGGCAGCTTGGACTATGGCTACACCTTC. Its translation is CASGFSGSLDYGYTF.

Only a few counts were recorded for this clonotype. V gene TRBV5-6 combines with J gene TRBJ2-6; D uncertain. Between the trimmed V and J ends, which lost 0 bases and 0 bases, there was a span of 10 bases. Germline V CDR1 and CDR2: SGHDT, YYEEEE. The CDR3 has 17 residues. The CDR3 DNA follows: TGTGCCAGCAGCTTGGGAATAGGGCTCTCTGGGGCCAACGTCCTGACTTTC. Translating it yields CASSLGIGLSGANVLTF.

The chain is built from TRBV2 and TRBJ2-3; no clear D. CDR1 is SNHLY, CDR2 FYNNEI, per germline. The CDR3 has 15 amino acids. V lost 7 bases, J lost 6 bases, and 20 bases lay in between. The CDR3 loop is CASKAAPRRFDTQYF. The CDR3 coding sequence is TGTGCCAGCAAAGCTGCCCCCCGCCGGTTTGATACGCAGTATTTT.

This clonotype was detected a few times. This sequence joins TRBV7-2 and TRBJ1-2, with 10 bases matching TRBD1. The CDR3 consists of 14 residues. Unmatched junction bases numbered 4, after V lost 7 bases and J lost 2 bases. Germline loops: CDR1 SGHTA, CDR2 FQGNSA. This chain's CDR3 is CASIPTGGNYGYTF. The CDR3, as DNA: TGTGCCAGCATCCCGACAGGGGGCAACTATGGCTACACCTTC.

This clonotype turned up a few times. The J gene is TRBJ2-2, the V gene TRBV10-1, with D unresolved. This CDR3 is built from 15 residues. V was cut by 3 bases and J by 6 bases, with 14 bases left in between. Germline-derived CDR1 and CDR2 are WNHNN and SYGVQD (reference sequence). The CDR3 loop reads CASSDSLGSAGELFF. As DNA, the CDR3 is TGCGCCAGCAGTGATTCGTTGGGGTCGGCCGGGGAGCTGTTTTTT.

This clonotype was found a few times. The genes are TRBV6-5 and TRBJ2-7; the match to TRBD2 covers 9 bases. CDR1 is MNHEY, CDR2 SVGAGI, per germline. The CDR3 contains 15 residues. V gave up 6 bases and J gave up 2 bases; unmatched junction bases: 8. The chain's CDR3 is CASSWRLAETYEQYF. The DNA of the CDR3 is TGTGCCAGCAGCTGGAGACTAGCGGAGACCTACGAGCAGTACTTC.

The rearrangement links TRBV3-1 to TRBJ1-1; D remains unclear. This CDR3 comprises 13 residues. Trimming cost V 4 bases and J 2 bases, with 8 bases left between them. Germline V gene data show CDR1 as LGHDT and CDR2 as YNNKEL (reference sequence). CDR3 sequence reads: CASSRRDNTEAFF. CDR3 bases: TGTGCCAGCAGCCGCCGTGACAACACTGAAGCTTTCTTT. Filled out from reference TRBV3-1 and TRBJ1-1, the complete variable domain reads DTAVSQTPKYLVTQMGNDKSIKCEQNLGHDTMYWYKQDSKKFLKIMFSYNNKELIINETVPNRFSPKSPDKAHLNLHINSLELGDSAVYFCASSRRDNTEAFFGQGTRLTVV.

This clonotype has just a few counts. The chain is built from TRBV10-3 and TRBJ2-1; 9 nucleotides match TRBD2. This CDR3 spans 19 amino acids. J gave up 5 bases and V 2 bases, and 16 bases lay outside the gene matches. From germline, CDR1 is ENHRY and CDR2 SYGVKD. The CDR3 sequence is CAISETSITLAGADNEQFF. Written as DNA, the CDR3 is TGTGCCATCAGTGAGACCAGCATTACCTTAGCGGGGGCCGACAATGAGCAGTTCTTC.

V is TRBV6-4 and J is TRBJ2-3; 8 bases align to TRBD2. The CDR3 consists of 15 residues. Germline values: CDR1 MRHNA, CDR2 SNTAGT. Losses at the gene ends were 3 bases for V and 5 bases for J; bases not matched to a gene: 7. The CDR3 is CASSDTGGAVDTQYF. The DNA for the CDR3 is TGTGCCAGCAGTGATACCGGGGGGGCGGTAGATACGCAGTATTTT.

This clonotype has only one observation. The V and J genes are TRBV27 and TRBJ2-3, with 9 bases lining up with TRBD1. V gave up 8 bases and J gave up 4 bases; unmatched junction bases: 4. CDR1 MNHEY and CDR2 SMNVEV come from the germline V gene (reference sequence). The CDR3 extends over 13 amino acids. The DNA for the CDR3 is TGTGCCAGCGGACAGGGGCCGGCAGATACGCAGTATTTT. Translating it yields CASGQGPADTQYF.

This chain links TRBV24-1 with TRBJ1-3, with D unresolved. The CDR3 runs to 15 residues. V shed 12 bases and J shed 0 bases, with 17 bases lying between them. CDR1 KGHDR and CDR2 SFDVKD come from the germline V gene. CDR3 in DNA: TGTGCCCGAGCCGTTCCCGGTCGCTCTGGAAACACCATATATTTT. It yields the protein CARAVPGRSGNTIYF.

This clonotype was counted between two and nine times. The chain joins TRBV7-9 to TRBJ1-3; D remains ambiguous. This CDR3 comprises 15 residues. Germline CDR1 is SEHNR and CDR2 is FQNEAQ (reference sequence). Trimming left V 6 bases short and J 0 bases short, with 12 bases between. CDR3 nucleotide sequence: TGTGCCAGCAGTTCCGACGGACGCTCTGGAAACACCATATATTTT. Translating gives CASSSDGRSGNTIYF.

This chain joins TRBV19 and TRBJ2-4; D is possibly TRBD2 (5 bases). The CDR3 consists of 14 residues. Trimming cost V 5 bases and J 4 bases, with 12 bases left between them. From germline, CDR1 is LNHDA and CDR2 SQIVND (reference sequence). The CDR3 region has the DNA TGTGCCAGTAGTCTCGGGAACGTTAAAAACATTCAGTACTTC. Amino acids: CASSLGNVKNIQYF.

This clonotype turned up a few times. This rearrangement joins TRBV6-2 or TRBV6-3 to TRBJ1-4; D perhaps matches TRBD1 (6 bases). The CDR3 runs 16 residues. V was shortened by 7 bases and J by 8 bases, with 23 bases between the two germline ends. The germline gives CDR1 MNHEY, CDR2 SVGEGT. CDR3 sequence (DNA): TGTGCCAGCACCAACGGTCCGGGGGGCAGAGACGAAAAACTGTTTTTT. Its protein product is CASTNGPGGRDEKLFF.

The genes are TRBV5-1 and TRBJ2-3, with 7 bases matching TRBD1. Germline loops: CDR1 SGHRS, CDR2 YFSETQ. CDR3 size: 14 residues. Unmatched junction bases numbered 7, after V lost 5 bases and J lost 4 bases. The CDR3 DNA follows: TGCGCCAGCAGTGTATTTCAGGGGGCAGATACGCAGTATTTT. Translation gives CASSVFQGADTQYF.

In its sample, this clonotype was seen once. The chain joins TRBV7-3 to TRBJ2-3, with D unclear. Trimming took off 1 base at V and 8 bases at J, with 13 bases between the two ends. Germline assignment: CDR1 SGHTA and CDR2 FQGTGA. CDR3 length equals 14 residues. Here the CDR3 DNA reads TGTGCCAGCAGCTTAAATCCCGGATCGGGTACGCAGTATTTT. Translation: CASSLNPGSGTQYF.

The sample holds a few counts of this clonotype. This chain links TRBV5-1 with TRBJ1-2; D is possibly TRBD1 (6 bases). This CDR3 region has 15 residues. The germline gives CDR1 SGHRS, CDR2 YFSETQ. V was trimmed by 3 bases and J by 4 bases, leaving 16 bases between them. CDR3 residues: CASSWRAGASYGYTF. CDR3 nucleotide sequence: TGCGCCAGCAGCTGGCGGGCAGGGGCCAGCTATGGCTACACCTTC.

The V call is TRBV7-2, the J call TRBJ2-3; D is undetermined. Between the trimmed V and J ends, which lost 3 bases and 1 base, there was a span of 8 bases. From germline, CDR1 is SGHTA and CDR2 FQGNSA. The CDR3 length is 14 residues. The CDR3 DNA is TGTGCCAGCAGCTTCGTTCGGGGCACAGATACGCAGTATTTT. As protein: CASSFVRGTDTQYF.

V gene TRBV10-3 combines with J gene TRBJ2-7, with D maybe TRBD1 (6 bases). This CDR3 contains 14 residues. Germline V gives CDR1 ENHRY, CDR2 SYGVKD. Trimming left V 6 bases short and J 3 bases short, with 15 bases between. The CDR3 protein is CAIRRSGQSYEQYF. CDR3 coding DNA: TGTGCCATCAGACGCAGTGGACAGAGCTACGAGCAGTACTTC.

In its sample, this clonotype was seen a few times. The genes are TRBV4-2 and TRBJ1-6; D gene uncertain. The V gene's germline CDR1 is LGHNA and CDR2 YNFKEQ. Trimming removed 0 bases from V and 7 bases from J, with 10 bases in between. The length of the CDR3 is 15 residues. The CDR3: CASSQEVGSNSPLHF. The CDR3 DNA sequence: TGTGCCAGCAGCCAAGAAGTGGGGTCCAATTCACCCCTCCACTTT.